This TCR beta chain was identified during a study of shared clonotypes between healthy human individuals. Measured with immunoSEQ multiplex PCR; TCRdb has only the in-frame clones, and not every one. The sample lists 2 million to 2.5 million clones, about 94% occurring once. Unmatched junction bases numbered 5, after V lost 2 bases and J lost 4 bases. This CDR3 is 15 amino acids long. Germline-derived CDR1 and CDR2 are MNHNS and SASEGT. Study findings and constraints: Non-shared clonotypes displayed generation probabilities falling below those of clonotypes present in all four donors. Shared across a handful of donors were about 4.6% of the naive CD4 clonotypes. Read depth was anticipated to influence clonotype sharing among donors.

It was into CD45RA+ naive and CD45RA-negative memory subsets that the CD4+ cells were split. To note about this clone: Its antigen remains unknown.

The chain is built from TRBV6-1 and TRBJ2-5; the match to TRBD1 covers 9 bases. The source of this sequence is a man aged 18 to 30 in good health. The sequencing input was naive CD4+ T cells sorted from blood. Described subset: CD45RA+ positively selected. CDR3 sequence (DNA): TGTGCCAGCAGTGAAAGGGACAGGGTGAGAGAGACCCAGTACTTC. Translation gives CASSERDRVRETQYF.